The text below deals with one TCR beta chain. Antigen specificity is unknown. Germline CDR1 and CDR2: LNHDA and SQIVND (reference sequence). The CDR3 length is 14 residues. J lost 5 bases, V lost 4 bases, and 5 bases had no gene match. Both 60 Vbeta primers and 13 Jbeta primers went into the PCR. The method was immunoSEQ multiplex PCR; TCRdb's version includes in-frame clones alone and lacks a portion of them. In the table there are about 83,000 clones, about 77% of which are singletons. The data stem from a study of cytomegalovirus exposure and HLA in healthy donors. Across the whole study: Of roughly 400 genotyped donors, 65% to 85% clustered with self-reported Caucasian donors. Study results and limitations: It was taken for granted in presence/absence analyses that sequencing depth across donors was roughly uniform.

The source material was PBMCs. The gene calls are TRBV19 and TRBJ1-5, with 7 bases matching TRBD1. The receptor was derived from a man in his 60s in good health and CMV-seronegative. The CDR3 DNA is TGTGCCAGTAGTAACCGACAGGGCTATCAGCCCCAGCATTTT. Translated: CASSNRQGYQPQHF.